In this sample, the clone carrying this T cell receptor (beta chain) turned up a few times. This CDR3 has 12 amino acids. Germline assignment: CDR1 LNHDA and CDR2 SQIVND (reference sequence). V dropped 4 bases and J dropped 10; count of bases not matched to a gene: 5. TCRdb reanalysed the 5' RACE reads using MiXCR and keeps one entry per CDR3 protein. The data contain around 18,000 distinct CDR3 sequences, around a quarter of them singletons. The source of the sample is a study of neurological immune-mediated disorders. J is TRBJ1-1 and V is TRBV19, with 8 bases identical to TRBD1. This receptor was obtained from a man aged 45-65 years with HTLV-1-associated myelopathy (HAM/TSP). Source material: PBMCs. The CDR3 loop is CASSTRQGLAFF. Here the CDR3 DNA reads TGTGCCAGTAGTACTCGACAGGGGCTAGCTTTCTTT.